Given below is one TCR beta chain in context. Trimming removed 4 bases from V and 8 bases from J, with 15 bases in between. The CDR3 has 14 amino acids. Germline V gene sequence: CDR1 SGHRS, CDR2 YFSETQ. These data belong to a study of blood T cell repertoires in COVID-19. About the study: Sources were T cells, B-cell-depleted T cells, or PBMCs; the material itself was cDNA or gDNA.

Sequencing used immunoSEQ multiplex PCR; TCRdb keeps in-frame clones, though not all of them. Of around 30,000 clones in the sample, approximately 82% are singletons; the top ten hold 10% to 15%. The specimen was peripheral blood. V usage is TRBV5-1 and J usage is TRBJ1-4, with D perhaps matching TRBD1 (5 bases). The receptor was isolated from a human donor in a cohort sampled during active COVID-19. The DNA of the CDR3 is TGCGCCAGCAGCCCCGGGACGGAGGGAGAAAAACTGTTTTTT. This gives the protein CASSPGTEGEKLFF.